The next 24 T cell receptor beta chains were all read from a single sample in a study of vaccination and CD4 T cells after COVID-19. Cultured CD4+ T cell DNA was sequenced using the Oncomine TCR Beta short-read assay. TCRdb itself ran the PCR reads through MiXCR, one entry per CDR3 protein. The data hold about 10,000 distinct CDR3 sequences, with approximately 55% observed a single time. No antigen has been identified for these receptors. Treatment in this sample: roughly 11-day PBMC culture with coronavirus spike peptide pools or control peptides (ViraFEST assay). Sequenced: CD4+ T cells from blood, cultured in vitro. The receptors stem from a human donor who had recovered from COVID-19.

The chain couples TRBV20-1 to TRBJ2-3, with D hard to call. The CDR3 is 15 amino acids. The ends were cut back, 0 bases at V and 0 bases at J, with 10 bases in the middle. Germline values: CDR1 DFQATT, CDR2 SNEGSKA (reference sequence). CDR3 DNA: TGCAGTGCTAGAGATACGGTCCCTAGCACAGATACGCAGTATTTT. This translates into CSARDTVPSTDTQYF.

The DNA of the CDR3 is TGTGCCACCAGCAGAGAGGCCAGGGCGAACACCGGGGAGCTGTTTTTT. Translated: CATSREARANTGELFF. J is TRBJ2-2 and V is TRBV15; D may be TRBD1 (5 bases). Germline V gene data show CDR1 as LNHNV and CDR2 as YYDKDF (reference sequence). The CDR3 contains 16 residues. Trimming pared 0 bases from V and 0 bases from J, leaving 8 bases between.

The chain uses TRBV15 and TRBJ2-3; 11 nucleotides line up with TRBD2. V shed 7 bases and J 5 bases; nucleotides not matched to a gene: 14. Germline CDR1 and CDR2: LNHNV and YYDKDF (reference sequence). The CDR3 is 17 amino acids. Here the CDR3 DNA reads TGTGCCACCAACTGGGACCTAGCGGGGGGCCAGGGAGATACGCAGTATTTT. It encodes CATNWDLAGGQGDTQYF.

V gene TRBV12-3 or TRBV12-4 combines with J gene TRBJ1-6; D is ambiguous. Deletions cut 5 bases from V and 10 bases from J, with 15 bases between. This CDR3 has 14 amino acids. Written as DNA, the CDR3 is TGTGCCAGCAGTCAGACCCCGGCGGGGTCACCCCTCCACTTT. Translation gives CASSQTPAGSPLHF.

This rearrangement joins TRBV5-4 to TRBJ2-7; a weak D match, TRBD2 (5 bases). Germline loops: CDR1 SGHNT, CDR2 YYREEE (reference sequence). The CDR3 runs 13 residues. V dropped 0 bases and J dropped 2 bases, with 6 bases sitting between them. CDR3 nucleotide sequence: TGTGCCAGCAGCTTGGCCGGGACCTACGAGCAGTACTTC. Its translation is CASSLAGTYEQYF.

In this sample, this clonotype turned up a few times. V gene TRBV6-5 combines with J gene TRBJ1-2, with D possibly matching TRBD1 (5 bases). Germline V gene lookup returns CDR1 MNHEY and CDR2 SVGAGI. The CDR3 has 15 amino acids. V dropped 2 bases and J dropped 0 bases, with 10 bases sitting between them. The CDR3, as DNA: TGTGCCAGCAGTTACGGACACCTTGCTAACTATGGCTACACCTTC. Amino acids: CASSYGHLANYGYTF.

V and J are TRBV6-1 and TRBJ2-5; a weak D match, TRBD2 (5 bases). The CDR3 has 12 amino acids. Per the germline V gene, CDR1 is MNHNS and CDR2 is SASEGT. V shed 7 bases and J shed 7 bases, with 13 bases lying between them. Written as DNA, the CDR3 is TGTGCCAGCATAGGACCGGCGGGGACCCAGTACTTC. Translation gives CASIGPAGTQYF.

This rearrangement joins TRBV2 to TRBJ2-7; TRBD1 agrees at 10 bases. The J segment lost 3 bases and the V segment lost 7 bases, leaving 12 bases of the junction unmatched. The CDR3 loop spans 16 amino acids. Germline-derived CDR1 and CDR2 are SNHLY and FYNNEI. In nucleotides, the CDR3 is TGTGCCAGCATTCTTGGGGGGGGACAGGGGAACTACGAGCAGTACTTC. It specifies CASILGGGQGNYEQYF.

The chain links TRBV7-9 to TRBJ1-1; no firm D call. CDR1 is SEHNR, CDR2 FQNEAQ, per germline (reference sequence). This CDR3 contains 14 residues. Deletions cut 1 base from V and 6 bases from J, with 12 bases between. The CDR3 loop reads CASSLDVAVAEAFF. Here the CDR3 DNA reads TGTGCCAGCAGCTTAGATGTTGCGGTGGCTGAAGCTTTCTTT.

The J gene is TRBJ2-5, the V gene TRBV7-8; D gene ambiguous. There are 14 residues in the CDR3. Trimming shortened V by 10 bases and J by 3 bases, and 18 bases separated the two germline ends. CDR1 and CDR2 (germline): SGHVS, FQNEAQ. The chain's CDR3 is CATDFRAGEETQYF. As DNA, the CDR3 is TGTGCCACAGACTTTCGGGCAGGAGAAGAGACCCAGTACTTC.

This clonotype was found a few times. CDR3 sequence: CASTRTSGPTSTDTQYF. For the CDR3, the DNA is TGTGCCAGCACCCGGACTAGCGGGCCTACTAGCACAGATACGCAGTATTTT. V gene TRBV2 combines with J gene TRBJ2-3, with 11 bases matching TRBD2. V was pared by 7 bases and J by 0 bases, with 9 bases of the junction left unmatched. Germline V gene data show CDR1 as SNHLY and CDR2 as FYNNEI. The CDR3 covers 17 residues. The variable domain in full, completed from reference TRBV2 and TRBJ2-3, reads EPEVTQTPSHQVTQMGQEVILRCVPISNHLYFYWYRQILGQKVEFLVSFYNNEISEKSEIFDDQFSVERPDGSNFTLKIRSTKLEDSAMYFCASTRTSGPTSTDTQYFGPGTRLTVL.

This chain joins TRBV6-1 and TRBJ1-5, with D possibly matching TRBD1 (5 bases). Deletions cut 6 bases from V and 4 bases from J, with 10 bases between. This CDR3 comprises 13 residues. CDR1 is MNHNS, CDR2 SASEGT, per germline. The DNA of the CDR3 is TGTGCCAGCAGCACCGAGGGGAATCAGCCCCAGCATTTT. As protein: CASSTEGNQPQHF.

This clonotype was counted a few times. The chain uses TRBV19 and TRBJ1-6, with 11 nucleotides matching TRBD1. Trimming cost V 9 bases and J 1 base; bases outside gene matches: 11. The V gene's germline CDR1 is LNHDA and CDR2 SQIVND (reference sequence). This CDR3 has 18 amino acids. CDR3 in amino acids: CASASGTGGGSYNSPLHF. Here the CDR3 DNA reads TGTGCCAGCGCAAGCGGGACAGGGGGAGGATCCTATAATTCACCCCTCCACTTT.

V gene TRBV25-1 combines with J gene TRBJ2-5, with D possibly being TRBD2 (6 bases). Germline CDR1 is MGHDK and CDR2 is SYGVNS. The CDR3 is 14 residues long. V lost 3 bases and J 6 bases, leaving 14 bases between the germline ends. CDR3 nucleotides: TGTGCCAGCAGTGAGGGGGGTAGTAGGAAGACCCAGTACTTC. Protein: CASSEGGSRKTQYF.

A single count supports this clonotype. The CDR3 nucleotides are TGTGCCAGCAGTGATCAACAGGGGGCCCCGTTTGCTGAAGCTTTCTTT. This sequence encodes CASSDQQGAPFAEAFF. The chain carries TRBV6-1 and TRBJ1-1; 9 bases are a match to TRBD1. Unmatched junction bases numbered 11, after V lost 3 bases and J lost 6 bases. This CDR3 region has 16 residues. CDR1 and CDR2 from the germline V gene are MNHNS and SASEGT.

As regards this clonotype: One end of the junction fails to match germline, which may point to a read error. The chain couples TRBV7-7 to TRBJ2-2; a weak D match, TRBD2 (6 bases). Per germline, CDR1 SSHAT and CDR2 FNYEAQ (reference sequence). There are 16 residues in the CDR3. CDR3 protein: CASSLGRLVNTGELFF. CDR3 coding DNA: TGTGCTAGCAGCTTAGGGAGACTAGTTAACACCGGGGAGCTGTTTTTT. Supplemented by reference TRBV7-7 and TRBJ2-2, the full variable domain reads GAGVSQSPRYKVTKRGQDVTLRCDPISSHATLYWYQQALGQGPEFLTYFNYEAQPDKSGLPSDRFSAERPEGSISTLTIQRTEQRDSAMYRCASSLGRLVNTGELFFGEGSRLTVL.

The chain uses TRBV5-4 and TRBJ2-7; 7 bases align to TRBD2. The V gene's germline CDR1 is SGHNT and CDR2 YYREEE (reference sequence). The CDR3 totals 13 residues. V was pared by 3 bases and J by 3 bases, with 3 bases of the junction left unmatched. CDR3 residues: CASSYGGSYEQYF. CDR3 in DNA: TGTGCCAGCAGCTACGGCGGGAGCTACGAGCAGTACTTC.

For the CDR3, the DNA is TGTGCCAGTAGTATCGGCGGCCTGTATAAGAGCACTGAAGCTTTCTTT. It codes for CASSIGGLYKSTEAFF. This rearrangement joins TRBV19 to TRBJ1-1; D not certain. Germline lookup yields CDR1 LNHDA and CDR2 SQIVND (reference sequence). Trimming removed 3 bases at V and 4 bases at J, with 18 bases between. CDR3 length: 16 residues.

V usage is TRBV5-4 and J usage is TRBJ2-5; 8 positions match TRBD2. The CDR3 runs 15 residues. V dropped 2 bases and J dropped 1; count of bases not matched to a gene: 4. Germline V gene data show CDR1 as SGHNT and CDR2 as YYREEE (reference sequence). The CDR3 protein is CASSLPGLGQETQYF. The CDR3, as DNA: TGTGCCAGCAGCTTACCGGGACTAGGCCAAGAGACCCAGTACTTC.

The rearrangement joins TRBV7-9 to TRBJ1-1, with D uncertain. V lost 9 bases and J 1 base, leaving 15 bases between the germline ends. The CDR3 consists of 14 residues. CDR1 and CDR2 (germline): SEHNR, FQNEAQ (reference sequence). The CDR3 protein is CASGWGPENTEAFF. In DNA form, the CDR3 reads TGTGCCAGTGGGTGGGGTCCGGAGAACACTGAAGCTTTCTTT.

This clonotype was detected only a few times. The rearrangement uses TRBV11-2 and TRBJ1-2, with D maybe TRBD1 (6 bases). Germline values: CDR1 SGHAT, CDR2 FQNNGV. Trimming cost V 3 bases and J 4 bases, with 6 bases left between them. The CDR3 contains 12 residues. The CDR3 spells CASSLDSYGYTF. In DNA form, the CDR3 reads TGTGCCAGCAGCTTGGACAGCTATGGCTACACCTTC.

This clonotype turned up a few times. This chain links TRBV12-3 or TRBV12-4 with TRBJ1-1; a weak D match, TRBD1 (6 bases). The V end lost 4 bases, the J end lost 4 bases, and 16 bases lay between the germline ends. This CDR3 is built from 15 residues. The CDR3 region has the DNA TGTGCCAGCAGTTCACGCGTAGGGGGGGCCACTGAAGCTTTCTTT. It codes for CASSSRVGGATEAFF.

V and J are TRBV20-1 and TRBJ2-5, with 13 bases identical to TRBD2. Trimming cost V 2 bases and J 2 bases; bases outside gene matches: 5. The V gene's germline CDR1 is DFQATT and CDR2 SNEGSKA (reference sequence). CDR3 length equals 16 residues. The CDR3 DNA sequence: TGCAGTGCTAGATCGGGACTAGCGGGGCAACAAGAGACCCAGTACTTC. Residues: CSARSGLAGQQETQYF.

The chain joins TRBV5-4 to TRBJ1-1, with D unclear. Trimming left V 0 bases short and J 3 bases short, with 12 bases between. CDR3 size: 15 residues. The V gene's germline CDR1 is SGHNT and CDR2 YYREEE (reference sequence). The CDR3 DNA follows: TGTGCCAGCAGCTTGGGTCGGAGCTCTTACACTGAAGCTTTCTTT. The encoded protein is CASSLGRSSYTEAFF.